The TCR beta chain under discussion was sequenced for a study of shared clonotypes between healthy human individuals. V lost 6 bases to trimming and J lost 4 bases, with 9 bases between them. CDR1 and CDR2 from the germline V gene are DFQATT and SNEGSKA (reference sequence). The CDR3 spans 11 residues. Sorted-subset replicate PCRs used roughly 220 ng DNA, about 30,000 T cell genomes. Per the study methods: Junction-only sequences without quality scores were provided by ImmunoSEQ, so filtering was different. Generated by immunoSEQ multiplex PCR, the TCRdb table keeps only in-frame clones and is missing some. That table is the source of V, J and clone size, and D and trimming were worked out from the DNA. The sample has 2 million to 2.5 million clones, about 94% seen once. In the CD4+ fraction, cells were divided into CD45RA+ naive and CD45RA-negative memory subsets. For this clone: The antigen is unknown. This CDR3 is also generated by other DNA sequences in the sample.

General study findings and limits: Sampling covered blood only; tissue repertoires likely differ.

The source is a man younger than 35 in good health. The sample consisted of naive CD4+ T cells sorted from blood. The subset is: CD45RA+ positively selected. V usage is TRBV20-1 and J usage is TRBJ2-5, with D uncertain. In DNA form, the CDR3 reads TGCAGTGCCCGAGAACGAGAGACCCAGTACTTC. It codes for CSARERETQYF.